This is a list of T cell receptor beta chains from one sample in a study of blood T cell repertoires in COVID-19. Assay used: immunoSEQ multiplex PCR; TCRdb lists only in-frame clones, some missing. Of 120,000 to 150,000 clones in the sample, around nine tenths were seen once. Sequencing input: PBMCs or T cells enriched from blood (not recorded which). Receptor source: a woman aged 30 to 39 with acute COVID-19. Both conserved end residues are part of each CDR3. D genes are given only for firm matches. Size is stated for part of the rows, as once, few or many counts, or as a class when the clone is expanded.

j_call d_call clone_size v_call cdr3_length cdr3_aa cdr3_nt
TRBJ1-1 NA NA TRBV3-1/TRBV3-2 15 CASSQDYPENTEAFF TGTGCCAGCAGCCAAGATTATCCAGAGAACACTGAAGCTTTCTTT
TRBJ2-2 TRBD1 once TRBV7-2 14 CASSWDSRTGELFF TGTGCCAGCAGCTGGGACAGTAGAACCGGGGAGCTGTTTTTT
TRBJ1-2 NA NA TRBV9 14 CASSVQTLNYGYTF TGTGCCAGCAGCGTACAGACTTTAAACTATGGCTACACCTTC
TRBJ1-1 NA NA TRBV18 14 CASSRNPRDTEAFF TGTGCCAGCTCACGCAACCCGCGGGACACTGAAGCTTTCTTT
TRBJ2-5 NA NA TRBV11-1 14 CASGSRGFQETQYF TGTGCCAGCGGGAGCAGGGGTTTCCAAGAGACCCAGTACTTC
TRBJ1-1 NA once TRBV6-5 14 CASTRGGRHTEAFF TGTGCCAGCACTAGGGGAGGTAGGCACACTGAAGCTTTCTTT
TRBJ2-2 TRBD2 NA TRBV5-1 16 CASSPTSGRSTGELFF TGCGCCAGCAGCCCGACTAGCGGGAGAAGCACCGGGGAGCTGTTTTTT
TRBJ1-5 NA few TRBV27 18 CASSPTGGIAYSNQPQHF TGTGCCAGCAGTCCGACAGGAGGTATAGCATATAGCAATCAGCCCCAGCATTTT
TRBJ2-7 TRBD2 NA TRBV28 15 CASSFIAGGRGEQYF TGTGCCAGCAGTTTCATCGCGGGAGGCAGAGGGGAGCAGTACTTC
TRBJ2-1 NA NA TRBV28 14 CASSRQRGIGEQFF TGTGCCAGCAGTCGACAGAGGGGGATTGGTGAGCAGTTCTTC
TRBJ2-1 NA NA TRBV9 16 CASSLTGQRSYNEQFF TGTGCCAGCAGCTTGACGGGTCAACGCTCCTACAATGAGCAGTTCTTC
TRBJ1-2 NA NA TRBV21-1 14 CASSIPTPNYGYTF TGTGCCAGCAGCATTCCCACACCGAACTATGGCTACACCTTC
TRBJ1-5 NA NA TRBV19 14 CASSISSSNQPQHF TGTGCCAGTAGTATTTCCAGTTCCAATCAGCCCCAGCATTTT
TRBJ1-2 TRBD1 NA TRBV11-2 16 CASSSDMDRGDYGYTF TGTGCCAGCAGCTCAGACATGGACAGGGGGGACTATGGCTACACCTTC
TRBJ2-7 TRBD1 NA TRBV19 14 CASSTGTGAYEQYF TGTGCCAGTAGTACCGGGACAGGGGCCTACGAGCAGTACTTC
TRBJ2-5 NA NA TRBV11-2 13 CASSFLGGETQYF TGTGCCAGCAGCTTTTTGGGAGGAGAGACCCAGTACTTC
TRBJ2-5 NA NA TRBV29-1 14 CSVEDLVAPETQYF TGCAGCGTTGAAGATCTAGTAGCTCCAGAGACCCAGTACTTC
TRBJ2-5 TRBD2 NA TRBV6-5 12 CASGGGLETQYF TGTGCCAGCGGGGGGGGGTTGGAGACCCAGTACTTC
TRBJ2-7 TRBD1 NA TRBV4-1 15 CASSQVGTGAHEQYF TGCGCCAGCAGCCAAGTAGGGACAGGGGCTCACGAGCAGTACTTC
TRBJ2-6 NA NA TRBV18 19 CASSPGPPIHPSGANVLTF TGTGCCAGCTCACCGGGCCCTCCAATCCACCCTTCTGGGGCCAACGTCCTGACTTTC
TRBJ1-5 NA NA TRBV11-1 14 CASSPRGSNQPQHF TGTGCCAGCAGCCCTAGGGGTTCCAATCAGCCCCAGCATTTT
TRBJ1-2 TRBD1 NA TRBV29-1 13 CSVVQDRIYGYTF TGCAGCGTTGTACAGGACAGGATATATGGCTACACCTTC
TRBJ2-2 TRBD2 NA TRBV7-2 12 CASTNPGTNLDF TGTGCCAGCACAAACCCCGGGACTAACCTTGACTTT
TRBJ1-5 NA once TRBV6-5 13 CASSYTRNQPQHF TGTGCCAGCAGTTACACTCGCAATCAGCCCCAGCATTTT
TRBJ1-1 NA NA TRBV19 13 CASSRELNTEAFF TGTGCCAGTAGTCGGGAGCTGAACACTGAAGCTTTCTTT
TRBJ2-1 NA once TRBV30 12 CAWSVLRNEQFF TGTGCCTGGAGTGTACTACGGAATGAGCAGTTCTTC
TRBJ2-1 TRBD2 NA TRBV6-5 15 CASSYLAGGRNEQFF TGTGCCAGCAGTTACTTAGCGGGAGGGCGAAATGAGCAGTTCTTC
TRBJ1-5 TRBD1 few TRBV27 15 CASRSLQGAGQPQHF TGTGCCAGCAGGTCCCTACAGGGGGCAGGGCAGCCCCAGCATTTT
TRBJ2-1 TRBD2 NA TRBV7-8 18 CASSSMLAGLDLPDEQFF TGTGCCAGCAGCTCTATGCTAGCGGGTCTAGACCTACCCGATGAGCAGTTCTTC
TRBJ1-1 TRBD1 few TRBV5-5 15 CASSLLGTGGTEAFF TGTGCCAGCAGCTTGTTAGGGACAGGGGGGACTGAAGCTTTCTTT
TRBJ1-2 NA NA TRBV28 13 CASSYVRAGGYTF TGTGCCAGCAGTTATGTCAGGGCTGGCGGCTACACCTTC
TRBJ1-2 NA NA TRBV19 15 CASTETGKPLYGYTF TGTGCCAGTACCGAAACAGGAAAACCCCTCTATGGCTACACCTTC
TRBJ2-6 NA NA TRBV6-6 14 CASGTPSGANVLTF TGTGCCTCCGGGACACCCTCTGGGGCCAACGTCCTGACTTTC
TRBJ2-1 NA NA TRBV12-3/TRBV12-4 12 CASSLGLELEFF TGTGCCAGCAGTTTAGGACTAGAACTTGAGTTCTTC
TRBJ2-5 TRBD1 NA TRBV7-2 13 CASSSQGGQTQYF TGTGCCAGCAGCTCACAGGGGGGACAGACCCAGTACTTC
TRBJ1-6 TRBD1 NA TRBV7-2 13 CASEDRVNSPLHF TGTGCCAGCGAGGACAGGGTTAATTCACCCCTCCACTTT
TRBJ1-1 NA NA TRBV28 14 CASSLLSRYTEAFF TGTGCCAGCAGTTTACTGTCGAGATACACTGAAGCTTTCTTT
TRBJ2-2 NA few TRBV28 13 CASSLWLAGELFF TGTGCCAGCAGTTTATGGCTAGCCGGGGAGCTGTTTTTT
TRBJ1-4 NA NA TRBV7-3 18 CASSLQGTTSVANEKLFF TGTGCCAGCAGCTTACAAGGGACAACCTCGGTAGCTAATGAAAAACTGTTTTTT
TRBJ1-1 NA NA TRBV19 12 CASSITYPRLFF TGTGCCAGTAGTATAACGTACCCCCGGTTATTCTTT
TRBJ2-7 TRBD1 NA TRBV30 13 CAWRDRVVYEQYF TGTGCCTGGAGGGACAGGGTGGTGTACGAGCAGTACTTC